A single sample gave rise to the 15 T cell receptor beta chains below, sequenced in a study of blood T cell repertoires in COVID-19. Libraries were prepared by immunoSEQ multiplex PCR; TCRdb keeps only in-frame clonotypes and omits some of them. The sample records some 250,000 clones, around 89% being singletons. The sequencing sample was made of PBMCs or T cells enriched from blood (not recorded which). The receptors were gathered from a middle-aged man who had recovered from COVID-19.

The CDR3 DNA is TGTGCCAGCAGCGACCGACCATGGGTAACGGGAACGCGCGTCTCCTACGAGCAGTACTTC. Its protein product is CASSDRPWVTGTRVSYEQYF. The V call is TRBV3-1 (or the pseudogene TRBV3-2), the J call TRBJ2-7, with D possibly TRBD2 on 5 matching bases. Trimming removed 5 bases at V and 0 bases at J, with 29 bases between. Germline CDR1 and CDR2: LGHDT and YNNKEL (reference sequence). This CDR3 has 20 amino acids.

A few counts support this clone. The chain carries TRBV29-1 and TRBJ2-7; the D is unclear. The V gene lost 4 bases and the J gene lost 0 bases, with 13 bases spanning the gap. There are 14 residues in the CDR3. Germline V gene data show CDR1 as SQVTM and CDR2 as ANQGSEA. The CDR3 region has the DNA TGCAGCGTTGTAGCCGAAGCGAGCTCCTACGAGCAGTACTTC. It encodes CSVVAEASSYEQYF.

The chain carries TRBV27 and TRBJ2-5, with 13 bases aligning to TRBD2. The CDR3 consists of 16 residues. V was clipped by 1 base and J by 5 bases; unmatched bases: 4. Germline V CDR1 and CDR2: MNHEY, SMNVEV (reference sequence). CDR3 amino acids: CASSLFGLAGVETQYF. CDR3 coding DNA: TGTGCCAGCAGTTTATTCGGACTAGCGGGGGTTGAGACCCAGTACTTC.

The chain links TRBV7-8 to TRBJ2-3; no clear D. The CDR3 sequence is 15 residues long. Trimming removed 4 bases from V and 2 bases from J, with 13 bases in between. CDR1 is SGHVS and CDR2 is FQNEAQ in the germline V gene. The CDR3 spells CASSSGSYYTDTQYF. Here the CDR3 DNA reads TGTGCCAGCAGCTCCGGGTCTTACTACACAGATACGCAGTATTTT.

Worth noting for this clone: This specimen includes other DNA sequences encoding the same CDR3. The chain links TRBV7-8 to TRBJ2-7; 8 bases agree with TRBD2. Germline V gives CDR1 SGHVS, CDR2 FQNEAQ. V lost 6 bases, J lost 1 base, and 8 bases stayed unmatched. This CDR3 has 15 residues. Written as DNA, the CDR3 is TGTGCCAGCAGTAGACTAGCGCCAACGTCCTACGAGCAGTACTTC. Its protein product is CASSRLAPTSYEQYF.

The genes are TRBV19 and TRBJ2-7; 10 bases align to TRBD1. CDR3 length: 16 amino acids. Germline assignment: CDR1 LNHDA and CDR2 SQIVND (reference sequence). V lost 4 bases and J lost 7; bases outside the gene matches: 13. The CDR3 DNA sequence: TGTGCCAGTAGTACACCGGGGACAGGGGCGACGGTTGAGCAGTACTTC. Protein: CASSTPGTGATVEQYF.

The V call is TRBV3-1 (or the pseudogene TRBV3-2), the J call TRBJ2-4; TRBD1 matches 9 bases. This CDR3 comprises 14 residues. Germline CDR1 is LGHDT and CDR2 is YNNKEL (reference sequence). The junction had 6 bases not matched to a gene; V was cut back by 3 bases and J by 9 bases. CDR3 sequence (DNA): TGTGCCAGCAGCCATCCGGACAGGGGAGGCATTCAGTACTTC. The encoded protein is CASSHPDRGGIQYF.

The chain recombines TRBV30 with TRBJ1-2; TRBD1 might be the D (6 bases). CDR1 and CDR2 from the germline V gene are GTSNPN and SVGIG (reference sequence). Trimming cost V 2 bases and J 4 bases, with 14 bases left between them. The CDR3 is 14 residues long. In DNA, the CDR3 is TGTGCCTGGAGTCCCACAGGGACCCTCTATGGCTACACCTTC. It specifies CAWSPTGTLYGYTF.

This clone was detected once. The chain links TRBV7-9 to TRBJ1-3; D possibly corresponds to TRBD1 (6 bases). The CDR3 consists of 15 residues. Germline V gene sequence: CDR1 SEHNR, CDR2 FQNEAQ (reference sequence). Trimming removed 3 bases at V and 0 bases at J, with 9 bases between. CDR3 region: CASSFQGHSGNTIYF. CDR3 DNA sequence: TGTGCCAGCAGCTTTCAGGGACACTCTGGAAACACCATATATTTT.

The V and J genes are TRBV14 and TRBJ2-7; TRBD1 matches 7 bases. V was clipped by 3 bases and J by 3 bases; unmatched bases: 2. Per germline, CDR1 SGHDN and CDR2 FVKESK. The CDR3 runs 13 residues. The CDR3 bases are TGTGCCAGCAGCCAGACAGGGAACTACGAGCAGTACTTC. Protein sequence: CASSQTGNYEQYF.

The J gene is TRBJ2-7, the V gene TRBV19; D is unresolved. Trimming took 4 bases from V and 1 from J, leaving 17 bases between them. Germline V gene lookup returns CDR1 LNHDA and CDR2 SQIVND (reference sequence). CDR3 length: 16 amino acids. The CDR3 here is CASSTRFLSLSYEQYF. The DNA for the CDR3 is TGTGCCAGTAGTACACGATTTTTGTCACTGTCCTACGAGCAGTACTTC.

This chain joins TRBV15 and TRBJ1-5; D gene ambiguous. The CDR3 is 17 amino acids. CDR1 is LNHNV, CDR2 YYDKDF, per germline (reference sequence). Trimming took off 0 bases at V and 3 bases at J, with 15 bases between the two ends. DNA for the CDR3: TGTGCCACCAGCAGAGACTCGTCGATGCGACTCAATCAGCCCCAGCATTTT. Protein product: CATSRDSSMRLNQPQHF.

CDR3 loop: CASRRDRGFDEQYF. Here the CDR3 DNA reads TGTGCCAGCAGGCGGGACAGGGGGTTCGACGAGCAGTACTTC. The chain carries TRBV6-5 and TRBJ2-7; 11 bases are a match to TRBD1. Germline V CDR1 and CDR2: MNHEY, SVGAGI. The length of the CDR3 is 14 residues. The ends lost 6 bases at V and 5 bases at J; junction bases unmatched: 6.

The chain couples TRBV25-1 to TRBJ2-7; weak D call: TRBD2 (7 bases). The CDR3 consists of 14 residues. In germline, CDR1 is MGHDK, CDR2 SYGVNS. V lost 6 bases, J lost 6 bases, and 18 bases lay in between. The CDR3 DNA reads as TGTGCCAGCAGCAAAATCCTCGCGGGGGCCGAGCAGTACTTC. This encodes CASSKILAGAEQYF.

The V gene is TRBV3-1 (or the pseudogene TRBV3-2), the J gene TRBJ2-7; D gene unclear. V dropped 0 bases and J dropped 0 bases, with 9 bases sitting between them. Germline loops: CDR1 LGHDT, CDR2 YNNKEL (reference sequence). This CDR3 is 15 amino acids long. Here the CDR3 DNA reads TGTGCCAGCAGCCAAGAGGGCATTTTCTCCTACGAGCAGTACTTC. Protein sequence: CASSQEGIFSYEQYF.